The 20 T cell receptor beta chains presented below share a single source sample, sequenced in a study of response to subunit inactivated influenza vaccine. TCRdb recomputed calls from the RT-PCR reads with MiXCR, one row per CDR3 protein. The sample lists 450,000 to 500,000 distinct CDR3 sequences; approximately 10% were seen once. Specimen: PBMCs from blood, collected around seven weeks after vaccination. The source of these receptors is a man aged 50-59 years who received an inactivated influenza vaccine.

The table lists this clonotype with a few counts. The CDR3 DNA follows: TGTGCCAGCAGCCTACTACCCCAGGCCAGCTCTGGAAACACCATATATTTT. The encoded protein is CASSLLPQASSGNTIYF. This chain uses TRBV7-9 with TRBJ1-3; no reliable D call. The CDR3 sequence is 17 residues long. CDR1 and CDR2 from the germline V gene are SEHNR and FQNEAQ (reference sequence). V was shortened by 5 bases and J by 0 bases, with 17 bases between the two germline ends.

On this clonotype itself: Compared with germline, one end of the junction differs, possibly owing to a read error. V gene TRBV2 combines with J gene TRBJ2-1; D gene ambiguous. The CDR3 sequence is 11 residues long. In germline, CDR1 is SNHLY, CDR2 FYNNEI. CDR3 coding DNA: TGTGCCAGCACCGAGAGGTCCCGCCCGGACTTC. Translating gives CASTERSRPDF.

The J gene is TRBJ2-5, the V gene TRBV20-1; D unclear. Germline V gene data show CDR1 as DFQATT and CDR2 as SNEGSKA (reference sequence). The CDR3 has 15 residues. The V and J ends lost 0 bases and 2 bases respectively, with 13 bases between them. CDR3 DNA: TGCAGTGCTAGAGAAACGGTACAGACACAAGAGACCCAGTACTTC. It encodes CSARETVQTQETQYF.

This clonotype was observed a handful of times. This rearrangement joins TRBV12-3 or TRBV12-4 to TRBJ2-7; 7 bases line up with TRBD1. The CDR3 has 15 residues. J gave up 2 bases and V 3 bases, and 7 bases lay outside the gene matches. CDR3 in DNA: TGTGCCAGCAGTTTTACACAGGGGTTCGCCTACGAGCAGTACTTC. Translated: CASSFTQGFAYEQYF.

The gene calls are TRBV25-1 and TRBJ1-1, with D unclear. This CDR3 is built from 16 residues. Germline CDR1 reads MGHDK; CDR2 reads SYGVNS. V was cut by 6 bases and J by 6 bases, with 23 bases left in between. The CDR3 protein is CASRVNWLTGYSEAFF. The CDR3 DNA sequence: TGTGCCAGCAGAGTTAATTGGTTAACGGGGTACTCTGAAGCTTTCTTT.

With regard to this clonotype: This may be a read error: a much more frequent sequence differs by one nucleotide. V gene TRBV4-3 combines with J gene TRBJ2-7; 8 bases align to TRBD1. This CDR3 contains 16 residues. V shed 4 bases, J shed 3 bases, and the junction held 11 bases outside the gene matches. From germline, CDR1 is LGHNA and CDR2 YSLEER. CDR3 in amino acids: CASSRDLEQGVYEQYF. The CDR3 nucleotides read TGCGCCAGCAGCCGAGATCTAGAACAGGGGGTCTACGAGCAGTACTTC.

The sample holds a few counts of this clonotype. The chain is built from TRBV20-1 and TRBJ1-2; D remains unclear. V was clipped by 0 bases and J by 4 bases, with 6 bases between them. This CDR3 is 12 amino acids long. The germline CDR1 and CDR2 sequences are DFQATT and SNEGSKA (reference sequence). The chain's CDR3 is CSARDRLYGYTF. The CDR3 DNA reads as TGCAGTGCTAGAGACAGGCTCTATGGCTACACCTTC.

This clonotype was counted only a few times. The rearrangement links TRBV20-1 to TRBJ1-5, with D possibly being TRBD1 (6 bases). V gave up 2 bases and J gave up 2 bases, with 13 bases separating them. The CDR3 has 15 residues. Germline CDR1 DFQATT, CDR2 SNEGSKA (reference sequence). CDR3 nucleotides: TGCAGTGCTAGACCCCCGGGACAACGCAATCAGCCCCAGCATTTT. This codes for CSARPPGQRNQPQHF.

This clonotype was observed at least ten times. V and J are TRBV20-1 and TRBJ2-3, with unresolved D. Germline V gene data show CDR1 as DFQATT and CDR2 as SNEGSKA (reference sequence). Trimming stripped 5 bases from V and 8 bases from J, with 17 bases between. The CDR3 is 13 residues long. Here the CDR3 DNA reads TGCAGTGCTGGCCTCGGTGAATTGGGTACGCAGTATTTT. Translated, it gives CSAGLGELGTQYF.

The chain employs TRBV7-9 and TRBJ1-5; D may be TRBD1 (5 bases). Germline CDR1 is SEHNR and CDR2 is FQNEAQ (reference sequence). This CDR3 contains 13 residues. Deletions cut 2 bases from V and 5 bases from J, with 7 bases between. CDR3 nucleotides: TGTGCCAGCAGCTTAATACAGGATCAGCCCCAGCATTTT. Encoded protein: CASSLIQDQPQHF. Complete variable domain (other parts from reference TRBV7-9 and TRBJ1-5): DTGVSQNPRHKITKRGQNVTFRCDPISEHNRLYWYRQTLGQGPEFLTYFQNEAQLEKSRLLSDRFSAERPKGSFSTLEIQRTEQGDSAMYLCASSLIQDQPQHFGDGTRLSIL.

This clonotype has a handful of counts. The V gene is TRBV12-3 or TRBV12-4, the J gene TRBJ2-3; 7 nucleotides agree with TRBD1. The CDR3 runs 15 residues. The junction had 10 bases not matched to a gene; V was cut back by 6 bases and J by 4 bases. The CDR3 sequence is CASRPNRGMADTQYF. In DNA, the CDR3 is TGTGCCAGCAGACCCAACAGGGGAATGGCAGATACGCAGTATTTT.

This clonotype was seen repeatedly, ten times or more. The CDR3 DNA reads as TGTGCCAGCAGCTCCGGGTTTCAAGAGACCCAGTACTTC. Its protein is CASSSGFQETQYF. The chain combines TRBV11-2 with TRBJ2-5; D remains unclear. Germline-derived CDR1 and CDR2 are SGHAT and FQNNGV. Deletions cut 4 bases from V and 2 bases from J, with 8 bases between. CDR3 length equals 13 residues.

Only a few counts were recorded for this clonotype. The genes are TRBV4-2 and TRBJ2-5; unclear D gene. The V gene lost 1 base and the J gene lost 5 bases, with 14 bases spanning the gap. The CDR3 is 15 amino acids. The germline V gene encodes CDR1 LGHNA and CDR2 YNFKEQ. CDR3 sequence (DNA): TGTGCCAGCAGCCAAGTATCCCAGACCGTGGAGACCCAGTACTTC. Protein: CASSQVSQTVETQYF.

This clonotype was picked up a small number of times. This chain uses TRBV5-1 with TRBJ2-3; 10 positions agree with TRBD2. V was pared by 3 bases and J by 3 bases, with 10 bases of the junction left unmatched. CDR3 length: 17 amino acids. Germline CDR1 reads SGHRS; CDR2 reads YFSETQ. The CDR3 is CASSSLILAGRTDTQYF. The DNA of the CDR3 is TGCGCCAGCAGCTCGCTGATACTAGCGGGAAGAACAGATACGCAGTATTTT.

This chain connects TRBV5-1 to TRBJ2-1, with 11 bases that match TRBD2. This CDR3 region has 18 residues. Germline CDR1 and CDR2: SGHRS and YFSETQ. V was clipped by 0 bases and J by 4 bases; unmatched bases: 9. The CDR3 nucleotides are TGCGCCAGCAGCTTGGCCCCCCCCGGGACTAGCGGATACAATGAGCAGTTCTTC. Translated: CASSLAPPGTSGYNEQFF.

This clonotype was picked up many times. CDR3 region: CASSLDGGSYEQYF. In DNA form, the CDR3 reads TGTGCCAGCAGCTTAGATGGAGGATCCTACGAGCAGTACTTC. The gene calls are TRBV7-2 and TRBJ2-7, with D perhaps TRBD2 (5 bases). The germline CDR1 and CDR2 sequences are SGHTA and FQGNSA. V dropped 1 base and J dropped 1 base, with 8 bases sitting between them. The CDR3 is made up of 14 amino acids.

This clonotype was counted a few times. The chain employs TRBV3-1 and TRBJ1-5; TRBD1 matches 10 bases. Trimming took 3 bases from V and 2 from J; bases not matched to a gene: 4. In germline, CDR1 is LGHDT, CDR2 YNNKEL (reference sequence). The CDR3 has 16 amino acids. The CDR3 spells CASSQSGTGGNQPQHF. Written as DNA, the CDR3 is TGTGCCAGCAGCCAGTCCGGGACAGGGGGCAATCAGCCCCAGCATTTT.

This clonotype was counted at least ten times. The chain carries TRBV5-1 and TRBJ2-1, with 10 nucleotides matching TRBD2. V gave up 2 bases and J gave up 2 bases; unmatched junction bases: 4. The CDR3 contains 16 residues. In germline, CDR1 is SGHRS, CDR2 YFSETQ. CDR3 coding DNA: TGCGCCAGCAGCTTCGACAGCGGGGGGGCCTACAATGAGCAGTTCTTC. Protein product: CASSFDSGGAYNEQFF.

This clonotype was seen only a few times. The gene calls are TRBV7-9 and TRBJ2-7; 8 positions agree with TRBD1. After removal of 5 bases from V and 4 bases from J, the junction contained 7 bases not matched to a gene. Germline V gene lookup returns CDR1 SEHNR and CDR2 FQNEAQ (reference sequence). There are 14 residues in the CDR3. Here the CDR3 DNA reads TGTGCCAGCAGCCCAGGGGGCAGGAAGTACGAGCAGTACTTC. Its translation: CASSPGGRKYEQYF.

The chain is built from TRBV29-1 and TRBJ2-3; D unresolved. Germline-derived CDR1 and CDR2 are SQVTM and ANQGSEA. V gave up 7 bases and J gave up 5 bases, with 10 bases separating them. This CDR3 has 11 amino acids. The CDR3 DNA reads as TGCAGCGCCGTCTCCGGAGATACGCAGTATTTT. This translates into CSAVSGDTQYF.